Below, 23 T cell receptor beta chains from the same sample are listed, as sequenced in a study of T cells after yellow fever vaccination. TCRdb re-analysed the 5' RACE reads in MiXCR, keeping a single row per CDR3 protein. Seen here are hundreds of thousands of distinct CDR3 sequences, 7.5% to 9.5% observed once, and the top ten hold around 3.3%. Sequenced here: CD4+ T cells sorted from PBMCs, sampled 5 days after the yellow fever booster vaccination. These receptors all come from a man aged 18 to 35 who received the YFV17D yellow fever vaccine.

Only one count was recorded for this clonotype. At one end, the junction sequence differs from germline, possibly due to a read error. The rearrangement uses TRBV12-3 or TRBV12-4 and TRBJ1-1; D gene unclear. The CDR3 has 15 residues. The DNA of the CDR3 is TGTGCCAGCAGGGACGGACGGCACATGAACACTGGAGCTTTCTTT. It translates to CASRDGRHMNTGAFF.

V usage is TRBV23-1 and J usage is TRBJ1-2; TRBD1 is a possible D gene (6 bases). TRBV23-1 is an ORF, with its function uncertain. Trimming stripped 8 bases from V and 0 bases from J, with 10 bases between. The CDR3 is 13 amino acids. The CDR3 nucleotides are TGCGCCAGCGGACAGCAAGCTAACTATGGCTACACCTTC. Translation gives CASGQQANYGYTF.

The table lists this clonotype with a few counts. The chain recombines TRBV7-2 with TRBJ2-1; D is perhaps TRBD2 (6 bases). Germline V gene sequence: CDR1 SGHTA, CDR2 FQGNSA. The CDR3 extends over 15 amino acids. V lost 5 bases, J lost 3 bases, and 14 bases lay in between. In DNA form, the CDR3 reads TGTGCCAGCAGCCGAGGGGACTTCGGCTACAATGAGCAGTTCTTC. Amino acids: CASSRGDFGYNEQFF.

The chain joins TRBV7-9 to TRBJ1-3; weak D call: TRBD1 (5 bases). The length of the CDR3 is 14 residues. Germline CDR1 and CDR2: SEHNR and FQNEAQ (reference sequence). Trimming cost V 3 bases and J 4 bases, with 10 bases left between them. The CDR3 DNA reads TGTGCCAGCAGCTTTCCCGGACACGGAAACACCATATATTTT. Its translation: CASSFPGHGNTIYF. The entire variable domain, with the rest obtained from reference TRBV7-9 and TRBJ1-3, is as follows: DTGVSQNPRHKITKRGQNVTFRCDPISEHNRLYWYRQTLGQGPEFLTYFQNEAQLEKSRLLSDRFSAERPKGSFSTLEIQRTEQGDSAMYLCASSFPGHGNTIYFGEGSWLTVV.

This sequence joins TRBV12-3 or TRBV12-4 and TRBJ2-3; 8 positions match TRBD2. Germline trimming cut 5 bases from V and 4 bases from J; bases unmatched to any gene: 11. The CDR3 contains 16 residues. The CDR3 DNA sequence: TGTGCCAGCAGTCCCGGGAGGGCGGGGGGTTCAGATACGCAGTATTTT. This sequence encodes CASSPGRAGGSDTQYF.

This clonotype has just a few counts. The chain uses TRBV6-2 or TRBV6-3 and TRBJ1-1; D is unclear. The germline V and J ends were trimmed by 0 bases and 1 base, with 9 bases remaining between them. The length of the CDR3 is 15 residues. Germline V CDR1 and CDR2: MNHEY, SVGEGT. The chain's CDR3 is CASSYSIKGNTEAFF. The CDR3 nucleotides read TGTGCCAGCAGTTACTCTATTAAGGGGAACACTGAAGCTTTCTTT.

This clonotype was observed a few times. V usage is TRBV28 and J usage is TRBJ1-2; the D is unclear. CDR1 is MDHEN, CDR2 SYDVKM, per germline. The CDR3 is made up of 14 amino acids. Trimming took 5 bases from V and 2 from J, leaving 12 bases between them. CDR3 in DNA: TGTGCCAGCAGTAGTTTCCGCGACAACTATGGCTACACCTTC. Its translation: CASSSFRDNYGYTF.

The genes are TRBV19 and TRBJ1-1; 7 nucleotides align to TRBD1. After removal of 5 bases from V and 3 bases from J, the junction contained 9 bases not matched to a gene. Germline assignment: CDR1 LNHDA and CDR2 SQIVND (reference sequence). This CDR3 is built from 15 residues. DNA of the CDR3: TGTGCCAGTAGTGAATCAACAGGGGTGTACACTGAAGCTTTCTTT. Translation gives CASSESTGVYTEAFF. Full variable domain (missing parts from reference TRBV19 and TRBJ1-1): DGGITQSPKYLFRKEGQNVTLSCEQNLNHDAMYWYRQDPGQGLRLIYYSQIVNDFQKGDIAEGYSVSREKKESFPLTVTSAQKNPTAFYLCASSESTGVYTEAFFGQGTRLTVV.

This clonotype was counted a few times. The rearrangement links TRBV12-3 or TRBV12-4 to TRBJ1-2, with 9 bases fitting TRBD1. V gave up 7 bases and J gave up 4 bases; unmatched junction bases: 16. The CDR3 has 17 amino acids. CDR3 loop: CASTSGTGTLSRYGYTF. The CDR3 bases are TGTGCCAGCACCTCAGGGACAGGGACGCTTTCTCGCTATGGCTACACCTTC.

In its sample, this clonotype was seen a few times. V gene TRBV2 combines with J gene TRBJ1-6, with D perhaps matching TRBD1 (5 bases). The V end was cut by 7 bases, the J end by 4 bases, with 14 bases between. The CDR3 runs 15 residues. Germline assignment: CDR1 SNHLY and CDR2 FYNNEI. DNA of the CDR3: TGTGCCAGCACTGAGGGACGGCAATATAATTCACCCCTCCACTTT. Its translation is CASTEGRQYNSPLHF.

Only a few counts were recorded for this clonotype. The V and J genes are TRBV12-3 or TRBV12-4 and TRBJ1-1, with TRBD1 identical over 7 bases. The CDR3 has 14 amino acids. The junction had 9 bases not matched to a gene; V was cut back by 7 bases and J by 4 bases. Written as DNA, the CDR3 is TGTGCCAGCACCGTACAGGGGTGGGGCACTGAAGCTTTCTTT. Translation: CASTVQGWGTEAFF.

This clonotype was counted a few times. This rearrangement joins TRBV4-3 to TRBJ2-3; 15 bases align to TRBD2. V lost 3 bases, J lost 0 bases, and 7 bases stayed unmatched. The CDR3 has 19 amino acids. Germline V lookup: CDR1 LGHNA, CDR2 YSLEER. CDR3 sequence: CASSHPRGTSGGSTDTQYF. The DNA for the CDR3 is TGCGCCAGCAGCCACCCTAGGGGGACTAGCGGGGGGAGCACAGATACGCAGTATTTT.

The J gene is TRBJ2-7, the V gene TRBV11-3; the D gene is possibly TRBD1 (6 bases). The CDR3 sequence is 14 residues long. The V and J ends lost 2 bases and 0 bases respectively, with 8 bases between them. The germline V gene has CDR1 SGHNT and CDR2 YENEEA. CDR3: CASSLRQDSYEQYF. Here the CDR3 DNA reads TGTGCCAGCAGCTTAAGACAGGACTCCTACGAGCAGTACTTC.

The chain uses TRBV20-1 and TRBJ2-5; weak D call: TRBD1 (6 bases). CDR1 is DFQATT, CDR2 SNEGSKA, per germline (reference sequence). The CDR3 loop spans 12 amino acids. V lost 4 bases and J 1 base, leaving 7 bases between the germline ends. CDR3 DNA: TGCAGTGCTATGGACAGCCAAGAGACCCAGTACTTC. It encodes CSAMDSQETQYF.

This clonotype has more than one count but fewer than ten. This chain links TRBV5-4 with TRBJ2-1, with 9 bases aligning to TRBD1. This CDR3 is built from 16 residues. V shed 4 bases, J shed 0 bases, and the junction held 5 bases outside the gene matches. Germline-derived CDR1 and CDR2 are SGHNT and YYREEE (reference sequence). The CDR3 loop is CASSRDRASSYNEQFF. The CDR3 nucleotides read TGTGCCAGCAGCCGGGACAGGGCGAGCTCCTACAATGAGCAGTTCTTC.

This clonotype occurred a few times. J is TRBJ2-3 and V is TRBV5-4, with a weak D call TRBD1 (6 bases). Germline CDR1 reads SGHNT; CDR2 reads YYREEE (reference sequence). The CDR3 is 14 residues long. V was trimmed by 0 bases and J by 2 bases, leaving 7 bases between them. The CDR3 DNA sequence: TGTGCCAGCAGCTTGGACAGGGTCACAGATACGCAGTATTTT. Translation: CASSLDRVTDTQYF.

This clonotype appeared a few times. The DNA for the CDR3 is TGCGCCAGCAGCTTGGAGGGGCCCCTCTACGAGCAGTACTTC. Its protein is CASSLEGPLYEQYF. The genes are TRBV5-1 and TRBJ2-7, with a tentative D call TRBD1 (5 bases). Germline V lookup: CDR1 SGHRS, CDR2 YFSETQ. The CDR3 is 14 residues long. V was pared by 0 bases and J by 3 bases, with 10 bases between.

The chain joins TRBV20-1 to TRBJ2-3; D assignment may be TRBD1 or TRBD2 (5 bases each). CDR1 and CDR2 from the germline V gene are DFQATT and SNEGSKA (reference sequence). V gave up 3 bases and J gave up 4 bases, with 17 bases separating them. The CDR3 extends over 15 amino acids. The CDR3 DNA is TGCAGTGCTAGCTCAGAGGGGCGCAGTTCAGATACGCAGTATTTT. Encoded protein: CSASSEGRSSDTQYF.

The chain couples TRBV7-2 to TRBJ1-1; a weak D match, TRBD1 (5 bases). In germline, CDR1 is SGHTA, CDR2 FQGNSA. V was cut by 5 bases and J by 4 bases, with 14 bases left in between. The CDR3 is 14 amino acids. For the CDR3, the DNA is TGTGCCAGCAGCATAAGGGGTTCGGTCACTGAAGCTTTCTTT. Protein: CASSIRGSVTEAFF.

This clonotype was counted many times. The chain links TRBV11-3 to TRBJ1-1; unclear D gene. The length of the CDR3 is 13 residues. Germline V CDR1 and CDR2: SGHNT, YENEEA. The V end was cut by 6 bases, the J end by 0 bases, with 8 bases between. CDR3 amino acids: CASRESMNTEAFF. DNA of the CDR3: TGTGCCAGCAGGGAGAGCATGAACACTGAAGCTTTCTTT.

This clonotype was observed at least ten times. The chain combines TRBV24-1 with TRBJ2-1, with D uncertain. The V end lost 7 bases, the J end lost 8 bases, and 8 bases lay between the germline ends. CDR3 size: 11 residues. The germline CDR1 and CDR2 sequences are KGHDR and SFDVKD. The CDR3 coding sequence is TGTGCCACCAGCGCAGACTATGAGCAGTTCTTC. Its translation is CATSADYEQFF.

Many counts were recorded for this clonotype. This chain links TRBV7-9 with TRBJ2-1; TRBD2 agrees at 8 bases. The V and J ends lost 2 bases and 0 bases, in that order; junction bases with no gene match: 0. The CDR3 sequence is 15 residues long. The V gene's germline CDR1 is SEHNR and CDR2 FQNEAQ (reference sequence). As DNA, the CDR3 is TGTGCCAGCAGCTTACGGGGGGGCTCCTACAATGAGCAGTTCTTC. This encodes CASSLRGGSYNEQFF. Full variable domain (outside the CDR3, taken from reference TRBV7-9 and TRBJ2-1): DTGVSQNPRHKITKRGQNVTFRCDPISEHNRLYWYRQTLGQGPEFLTYFQNEAQLEKSRLLSDRFSAERPKGSFSTLEIQRTEQGDSAMYLCASSLRGGSYNEQFFGPGTRLTVL.

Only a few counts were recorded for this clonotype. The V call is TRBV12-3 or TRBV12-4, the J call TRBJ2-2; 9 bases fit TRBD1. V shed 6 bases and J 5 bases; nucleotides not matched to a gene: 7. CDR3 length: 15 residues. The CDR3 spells CASSPDRGGTGELFF. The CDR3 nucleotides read TGTGCCAGCAGCCCGGACAGGGGTGGGACCGGGGAGCTGTTTTTT.